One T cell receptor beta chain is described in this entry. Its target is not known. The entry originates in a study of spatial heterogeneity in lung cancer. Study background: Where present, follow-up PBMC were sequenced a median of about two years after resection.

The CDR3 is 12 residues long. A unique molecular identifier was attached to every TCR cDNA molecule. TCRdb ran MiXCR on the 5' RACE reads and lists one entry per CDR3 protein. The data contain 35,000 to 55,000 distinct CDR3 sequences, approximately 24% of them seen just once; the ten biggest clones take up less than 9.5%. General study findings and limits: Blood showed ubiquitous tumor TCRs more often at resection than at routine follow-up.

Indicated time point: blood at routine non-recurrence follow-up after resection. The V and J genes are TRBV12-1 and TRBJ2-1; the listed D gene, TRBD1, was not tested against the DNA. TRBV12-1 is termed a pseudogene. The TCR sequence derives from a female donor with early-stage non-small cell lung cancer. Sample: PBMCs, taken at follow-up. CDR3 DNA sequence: TGTGCCAGCAGCTTTGAGGGGGGCGTTGGTTTCTTC. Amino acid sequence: CASSFEGGVGFF.